This T cell receptor (beta chain) was retrieved from a study of technical replicates of blood from a few donors. The germline CDR1 and CDR2 sequences are SGHTA and FQGTGA. The CDR3 loop spans 14 amino acids. Trimming shortened V by 0 bases and J by 4 bases, and 7 bases separated the two germline ends. Only in-frame clones appear in the TCRdb table, and some are missing; sequencing was by immunoSEQ multiplex PCR. The table shows about 82,000 clones, with nearly 96% occurring only once. The sequencing sample was made of T cells isolated from PBMCs. The chain uses TRBV7-3 and TRBJ2-1; D might be TRBD2 (5 bases). The clonotype was recovered from a human donor in good health. CDR3 DNA sequence: TGTGCCAGCAGCTTAACGGGGAGTTACAATGAGCAGTTCTTC. This codes for CASSLTGSYNEQFF.